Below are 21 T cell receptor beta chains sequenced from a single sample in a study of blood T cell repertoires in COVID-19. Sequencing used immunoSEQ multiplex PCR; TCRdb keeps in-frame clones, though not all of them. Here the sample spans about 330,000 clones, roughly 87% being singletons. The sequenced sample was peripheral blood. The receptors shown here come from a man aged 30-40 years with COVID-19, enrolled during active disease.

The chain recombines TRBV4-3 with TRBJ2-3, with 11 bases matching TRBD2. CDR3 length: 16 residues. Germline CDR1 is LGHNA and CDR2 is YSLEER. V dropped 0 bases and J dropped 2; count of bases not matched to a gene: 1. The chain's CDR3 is CASSQDSGRDTDTQYF. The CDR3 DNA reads TGCGCCAGCAGCCAAGATAGCGGGAGGGACACAGATACGCAGTATTTT.

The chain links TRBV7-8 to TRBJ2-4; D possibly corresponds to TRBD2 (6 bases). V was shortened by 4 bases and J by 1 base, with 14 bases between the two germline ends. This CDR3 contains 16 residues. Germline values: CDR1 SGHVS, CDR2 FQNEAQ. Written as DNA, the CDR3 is TGTGCCAGCAGCTCCCCGGGACTTCGGGCCAAAAACATTCAGTACTTC. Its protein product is CASSSPGLRAKNIQYF.

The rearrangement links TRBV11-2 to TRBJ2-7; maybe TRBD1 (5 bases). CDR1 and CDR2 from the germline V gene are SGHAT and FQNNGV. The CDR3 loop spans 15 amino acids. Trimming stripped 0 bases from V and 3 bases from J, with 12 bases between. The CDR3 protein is CASSLDYSDIYEQYF. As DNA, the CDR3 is TGTGCCAGCAGCTTAGATTACTCGGACATCTACGAGCAGTACTTC.

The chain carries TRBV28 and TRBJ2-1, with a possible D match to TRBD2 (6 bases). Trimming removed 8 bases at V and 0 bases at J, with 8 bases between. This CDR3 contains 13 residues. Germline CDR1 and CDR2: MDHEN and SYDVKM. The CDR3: CASRTTSYNEQFF. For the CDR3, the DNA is TGTGCCAGCCGGACTACCTCCTACAATGAGCAGTTCTTC. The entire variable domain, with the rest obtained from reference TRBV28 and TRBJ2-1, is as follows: DVKVTQSSRYLVKRTGEKVFLECVQDMDHENMFWYRQDPGLGLRLIYFSYDVKMKEKGDIPEGYSVSREKKERFSLILESASTNQTSMYLCASRTTSYNEQFFGPGTRLTVL.

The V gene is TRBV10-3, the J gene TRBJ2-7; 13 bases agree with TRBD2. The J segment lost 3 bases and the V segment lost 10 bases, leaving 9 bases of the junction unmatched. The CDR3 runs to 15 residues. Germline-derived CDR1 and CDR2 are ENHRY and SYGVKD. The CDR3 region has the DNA TGTGCCACGCGCCGGACTAGCGGGAGCTTCTACGAGCAGTACTTC. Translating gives CATRRTSGSFYEQYF.

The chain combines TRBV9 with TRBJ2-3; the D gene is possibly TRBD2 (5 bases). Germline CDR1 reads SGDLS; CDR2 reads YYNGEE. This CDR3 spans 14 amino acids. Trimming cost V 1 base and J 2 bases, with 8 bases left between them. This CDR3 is CASSVYGITDTQYF. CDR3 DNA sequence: TGTGCCAGCAGCGTATACGGGATCACAGATACGCAGTATTTT.

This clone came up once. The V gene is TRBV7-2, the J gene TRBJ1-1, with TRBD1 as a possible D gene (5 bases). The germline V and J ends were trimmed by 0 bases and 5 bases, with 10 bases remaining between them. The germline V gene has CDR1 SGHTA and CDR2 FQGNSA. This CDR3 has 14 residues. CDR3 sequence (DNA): TGTGCCAGCAGCTTAGCAGGGGTTAAGACTGAAGCTTTCTTT. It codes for CASSLAGVKTEAFF.

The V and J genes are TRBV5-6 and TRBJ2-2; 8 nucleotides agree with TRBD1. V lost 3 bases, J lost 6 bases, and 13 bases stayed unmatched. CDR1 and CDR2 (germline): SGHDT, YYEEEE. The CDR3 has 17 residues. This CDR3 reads CASSSPPLRGRSGELFF. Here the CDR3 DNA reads TGTGCCAGCAGCTCCCCCCCCCTCAGGGGGCGGTCCGGGGAGCTGTTTTTT. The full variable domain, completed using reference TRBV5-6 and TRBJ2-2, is DAGVTQSPTHLIKTRGQQVTLRCSPKSGHDTVSWYQQALGQGPQFIFQYYEEEERQRGNFPDRFSGHQFPNYSSELNVNALLLGDSALYLCASSSPPLRGRSGELFFGEGSRLTVL.

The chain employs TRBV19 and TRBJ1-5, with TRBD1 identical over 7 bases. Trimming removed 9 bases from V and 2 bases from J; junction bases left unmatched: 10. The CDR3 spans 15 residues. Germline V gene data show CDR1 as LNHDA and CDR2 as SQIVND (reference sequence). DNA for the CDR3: TGTGCCAGCCTACCAGGGGGTGCCGGCAATCAGCCCCAGCATTTT. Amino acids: CASLPGGAGNQPQHF. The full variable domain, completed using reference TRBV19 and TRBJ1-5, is DGGITQSPKYLFRKEGQNVTLSCEQNLNHDAMYWYRQDPGQGLRLIYYSQIVNDFQKGDIAEGYSVSREKKESFPLTVTSAQKNPTAFYLCASLPGGAGNQPQHFGDGTRLSIL.

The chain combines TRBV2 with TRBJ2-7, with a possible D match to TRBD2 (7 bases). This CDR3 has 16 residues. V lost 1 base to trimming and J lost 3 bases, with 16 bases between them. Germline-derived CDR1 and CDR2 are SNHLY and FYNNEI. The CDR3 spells CASSEGGGGTFYEQYF. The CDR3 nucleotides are TGTGCCAGCAGTGAAGGGGGGGGCGGGACCTTCTACGAGCAGTACTTC.

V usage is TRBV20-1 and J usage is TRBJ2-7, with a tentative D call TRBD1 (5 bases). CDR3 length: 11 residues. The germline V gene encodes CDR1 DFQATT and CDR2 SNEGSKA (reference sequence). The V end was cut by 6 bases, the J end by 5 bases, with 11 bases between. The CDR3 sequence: CSAVTGDEQYF. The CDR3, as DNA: TGCAGTGCAGTAACAGGCGACGAGCAGTACTTC.

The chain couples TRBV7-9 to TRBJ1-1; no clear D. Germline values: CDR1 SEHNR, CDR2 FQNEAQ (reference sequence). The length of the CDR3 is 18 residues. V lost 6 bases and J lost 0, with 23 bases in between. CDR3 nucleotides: TGTGCCAGCAGATCAGGCATGAGTCAGGCCGGGATGAACACTGAAGCTTTCTTT. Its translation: CASRSGMSQAGMNTEAFF.

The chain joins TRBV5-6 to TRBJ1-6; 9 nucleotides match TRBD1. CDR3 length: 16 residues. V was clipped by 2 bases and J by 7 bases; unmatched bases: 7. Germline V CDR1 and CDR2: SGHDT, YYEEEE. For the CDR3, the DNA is TGTGCCAGCAGCTTACAACAGGGGGCTTTGAATTCACCCCTCCACTTT. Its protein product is CASSLQQGALNSPLHF.

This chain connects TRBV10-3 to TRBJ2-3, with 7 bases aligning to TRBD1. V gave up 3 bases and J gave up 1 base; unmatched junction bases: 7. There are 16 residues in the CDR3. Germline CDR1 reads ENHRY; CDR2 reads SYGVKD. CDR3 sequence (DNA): TGTGCCATCAGTGAATCACTGGGACAGCGCACAGATACGCAGTATTTT. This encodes CAISESLGQRTDTQYF.

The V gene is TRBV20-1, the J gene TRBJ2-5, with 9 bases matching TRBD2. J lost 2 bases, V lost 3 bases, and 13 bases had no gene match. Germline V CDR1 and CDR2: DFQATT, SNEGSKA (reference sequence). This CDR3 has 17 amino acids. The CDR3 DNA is TGCAGTGCTAGTAGAGGGGCTAGCGGGGCCAATCAAGAGACCCAGTACTTC. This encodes CSASRGASGANQETQYF.

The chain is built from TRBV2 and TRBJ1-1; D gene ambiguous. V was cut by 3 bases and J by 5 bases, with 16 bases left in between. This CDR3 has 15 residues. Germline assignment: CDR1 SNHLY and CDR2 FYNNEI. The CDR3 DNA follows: TGTGCCAGCAGTGACTGGCAGGCCGCCAGGACTGAAGCTTTCTTT. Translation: CASSDWQAARTEAFF.

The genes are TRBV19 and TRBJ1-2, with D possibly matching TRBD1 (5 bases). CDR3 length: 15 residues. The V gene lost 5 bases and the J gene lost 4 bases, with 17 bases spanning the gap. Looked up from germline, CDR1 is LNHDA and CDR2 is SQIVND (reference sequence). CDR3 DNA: TGTGCCAGTAGTCTCGGGGGGTTAGTCGTCTATGGCTACACCTTC. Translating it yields CASSLGGLVVYGYTF.

The CDR3 reads CASSQRTGGGYGYTF. CDR3 DNA: TGCGCCAGCAGCCAGCGTACAGGGGGAGGCTATGGCTACACCTTC. The chain has TRBV4-3 and TRBJ1-2; TRBD1 aligns across 8 bases. The CDR3 has 15 residues. Germline loops: CDR1 LGHNA, CDR2 YSLEER. J lost 4 bases, V lost 3 bases, and 7 bases had no gene match.

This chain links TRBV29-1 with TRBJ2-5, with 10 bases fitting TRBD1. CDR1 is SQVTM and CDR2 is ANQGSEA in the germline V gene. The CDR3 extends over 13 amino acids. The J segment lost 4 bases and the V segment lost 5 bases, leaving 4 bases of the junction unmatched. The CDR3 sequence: CSVKGQGGETQYF. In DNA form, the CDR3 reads TGCAGCGTTAAAGGACAGGGGGGAGAGACCCAGTACTTC.

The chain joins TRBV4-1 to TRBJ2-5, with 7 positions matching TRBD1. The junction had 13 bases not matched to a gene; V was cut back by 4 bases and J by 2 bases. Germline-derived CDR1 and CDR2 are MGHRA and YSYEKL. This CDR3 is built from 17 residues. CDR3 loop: CASSLYPPGQNQETQYF. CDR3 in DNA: TGCGCCAGCAGCCTTTACCCTCCGGGACAGAATCAAGAGACCCAGTACTTC.

CDR3 in DNA: TGTGCCAGCACTAAACAGGGGGCGAGCGAGACCCAGTACTTC. As protein: CASTKQGASETQYF. The chain employs TRBV2 and TRBJ2-5; TRBD1 aligns across 9 bases. The CDR3 is made up of 14 amino acids. Germline lookup yields CDR1 SNHLY and CDR2 FYNNEI. Losses at the gene ends were 7 bases for V and 5 bases for J; bases not matched to a gene: 8.